This T cell receptor beta chain was recorded in a study of T cell repertoires in cytomegalovirus infection. Background on the study: Well-studied HLA-B-restricted CMV epitopes were used in the study alongside recently identified HLA-C-restricted ones.

Germline lookup yields CDR1 SGHVS and CDR2 FNYEAQ. Trimming pared 1 base from V and 0 bases from J, leaving 6 bases between. The CDR3 loop spans 14 amino acids. This clonotype occurred once. Its specificity is not known. TCRdb itself ran the reads through MiXCR, one entry per CDR3 protein. This table has around 70,000 distinct CDR3 sequences, under 30% appearing once. The sequence came from a human donor in good health (CMV status not recorded). Some clones in this sample may be carry-over from other donors' samples. The sequences come from CD8+ T cells from cultured PBMCs, collected from culture after CMV antigen stimulation. This chain joins TRBV7-6 and TRBJ1-2; D is unresolved. CDR3 nucleotide sequence: TGTGCCAGCAGCTTAGGCCGGGCTAACTATGGCTACACCTTC. As protein: CASSLGRANYGYTF.